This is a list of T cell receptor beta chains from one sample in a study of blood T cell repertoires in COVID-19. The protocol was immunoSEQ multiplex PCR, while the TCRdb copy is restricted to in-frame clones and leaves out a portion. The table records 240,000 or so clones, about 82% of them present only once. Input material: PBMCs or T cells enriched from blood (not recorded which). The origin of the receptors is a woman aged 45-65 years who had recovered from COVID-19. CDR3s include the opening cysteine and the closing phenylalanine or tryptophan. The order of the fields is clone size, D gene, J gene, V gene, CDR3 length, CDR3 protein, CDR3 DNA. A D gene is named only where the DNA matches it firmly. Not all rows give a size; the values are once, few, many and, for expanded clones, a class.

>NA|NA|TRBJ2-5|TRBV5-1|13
CASSLDSQETQYF
TGCGCCAGCAGCTTGGACAGCCAAGAGACCCAGTACTTC
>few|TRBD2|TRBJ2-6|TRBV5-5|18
CASSFRASGRSGANVLTF
TGTGCCAGCAGCTTTCGGGCTAGCGGGAGAAGTGGGGCCAACGTCCTGACTTTC
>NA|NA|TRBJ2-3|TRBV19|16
CASNPSGAGRQDTQYF
TGTGCCAGTAACCCTTCTGGGGCGGGACGGCAGGATACGCAGTATTTT
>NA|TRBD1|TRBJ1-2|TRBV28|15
CASSSPGQGNYGYTF
TGTGCCAGCAGTTCTCCGGGACAGGGGAACTATGGCTACACCTTC
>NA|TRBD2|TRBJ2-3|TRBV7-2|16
CASSLGFSGGLDTQYF
TGTGCCAGCAGCTTAGGGTTTAGCGGGGGTTTAGATACGCAGTATTTT
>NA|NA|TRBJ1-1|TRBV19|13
CASSIDGGTEAFF
TGTGCCAGTAGTATAGACGGGGGCACTGAAGCTTTCTTT
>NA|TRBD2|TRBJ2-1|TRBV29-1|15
CSVEETSGSFDEQFF
TGCAGCGTTGAAGAGACTAGCGGGAGTTTCGATGAGCAGTTCTTC
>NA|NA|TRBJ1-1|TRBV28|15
CASISVGAANTEAFF
TGTGCCAGCATCTCCGTGGGGGCTGCAAACACTGAAGCTTTCTTT
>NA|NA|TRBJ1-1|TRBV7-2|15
CASSLALALNTEAFF
TGTGCCAGCAGCTTAGCGTTAGCCTTGAACACTGAAGCTTTCTTT
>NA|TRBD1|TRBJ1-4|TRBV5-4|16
CASSWEPGQGFEKLFF
TGTGCCAGCAGCTGGGAGCCCGGACAGGGTTTCGAAAAACTGTTTTTT
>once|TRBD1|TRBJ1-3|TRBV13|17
CASRESTGDVSGNTIYF
TGTGCCAGCAGGGAATCGACAGGGGACGTGTCTGGAAACACCATATATTTT
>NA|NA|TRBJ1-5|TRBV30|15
CAWSEGASHNQPQHF
TGTGCCTGGAGCGAAGGGGCCAGTCACAATCAGCCCCAGCATTTT
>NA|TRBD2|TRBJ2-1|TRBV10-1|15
CASSDGSGGYNEQFF
TGCGCCAGCAGTGATGGAAGCGGGGGATACAATGAGCAGTTCTTC
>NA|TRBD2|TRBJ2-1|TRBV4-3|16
CASSQDRTSGGYEQFF
TGCGCCAGCAGCCAAGATCGGACTAGCGGGGGCTATGAGCAGTTCTTC
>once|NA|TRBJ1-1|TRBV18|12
CASSPINYEAFF
TGTGCCAGCTCACCAATTAACTATGAAGCTTTCTTT
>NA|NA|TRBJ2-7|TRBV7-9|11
CASSLVGQVYF
TGTGCCAGCAGCTTAGTGGGTCAGGTGTACTTC
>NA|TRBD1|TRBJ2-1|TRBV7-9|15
CASSLGQGAYNEQFF
TGTGCCAGCAGCTTAGGACAGGGTGCCTACAATGAGCAGTTCTTC
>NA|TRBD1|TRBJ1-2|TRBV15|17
CATSPYEMGTGNYGYTF
TGTGCCACCAGTCCCTACGAGATGGGGACAGGGAACTATGGCTACACCTTC
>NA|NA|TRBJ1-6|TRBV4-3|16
CASSQYLGQGGSPLHF
TGCGCCAGCAGCCAATATTTAGGGCAGGGAGGCTCACCCCTCCACTTT
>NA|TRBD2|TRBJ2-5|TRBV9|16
CASTKRGGLGQETQYF
TGTGCCAGCACGAAAAGGGGAGGGCTTGGCCAAGAGACCCAGTACTTC
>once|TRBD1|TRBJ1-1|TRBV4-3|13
CASSHDRALEAFF
TGCGCCAGCAGCCATGACAGGGCTCTTGAAGCTTTCTTT
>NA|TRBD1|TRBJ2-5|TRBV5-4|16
CASSPRTGGLGETQYF
TGTGCCAGCAGCCCTCGGACAGGGGGCTTAGGAGAGACCCAGTACTTC
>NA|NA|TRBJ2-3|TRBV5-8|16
CASSLYNRGIADTQYF
TGTGCCAGCAGCCTATATAACCGGGGGATAGCAGATACGCAGTATTTT
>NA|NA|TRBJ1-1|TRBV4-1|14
CASSQERRNTEAFF
TGCGCCAGCAGCCAAGAACGGAGGAACACTGAAGCTTTCTTT
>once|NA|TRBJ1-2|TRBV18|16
CASSPQRIGGDYGYTF
TGTGCCAGCTCACCACAAAGGATCGGCGGAGACTATGGCTACACCTTC
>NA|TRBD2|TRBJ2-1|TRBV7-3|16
CASSQALAGGRREQFF
TGTGCCAGCAGCCAAGCCCTAGCGGGGGGTCGCCGTGAGCAGTTCTTC
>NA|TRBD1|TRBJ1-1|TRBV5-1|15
CASSSPLTGERRAFF
TGCGCCAGCAGCTCGCCGCTGACAGGGGAGAGGAGAGCTTTCTTT
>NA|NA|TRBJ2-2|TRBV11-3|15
CASSLAGPTTGELFF
TGTGCCAGCAGCTTGGCGGGGCCTACCACCGGGGAGCTGTTTTTT
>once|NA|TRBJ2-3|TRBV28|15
CASSFRLGSTDTQYF
TGTGCCAGCAGTTTTAGGCTAGGTAGCACAGATACGCAGTATTTT
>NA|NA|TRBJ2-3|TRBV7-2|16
CASSSGTATLTDTQYF
TGTGCCAGCAGCTCCGGGACTGCAACACTTACAGATACGCAGTATTTT
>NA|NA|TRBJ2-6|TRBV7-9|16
CASSLVTGSGANVLTF
TGTGCCAGCAGCTTAGTTACCGGCTCTGGGGCCAACGTCCTGACTTTC
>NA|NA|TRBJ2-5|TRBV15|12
CATSRDWGTQYF
TGTGCCACCAGCAGAGATTGGGGGACTCAGTACTTC
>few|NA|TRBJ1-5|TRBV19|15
CASYDPRLPNQPQHF
TGTGCCAGTTATGACCCGAGACTCCCTAATCAGCCCCAGCATTTT
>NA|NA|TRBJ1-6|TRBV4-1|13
CASSQEGRSPLHF
TGCGCCAGCAGCCAAGAGGGGAGATCACCCCTCCACTTT
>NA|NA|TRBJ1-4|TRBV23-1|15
CASTGSVSQSEKLFF
TGCGCCAGTACAGGGTCTGTTTCCCAGAGTGAAAAACTGTTTTTT
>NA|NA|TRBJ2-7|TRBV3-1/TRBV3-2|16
CASSQVPRRDAYEQYF
TGTGCCAGCAGCCAAGTTCCTCGGAGAGATGCCTACGAGCAGTACTTC
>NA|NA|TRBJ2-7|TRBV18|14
CASSPATSAFEQYF
TGTGCCAGCTCACCGGCGACTTCCGCCTTCGAGCAGTACTTC
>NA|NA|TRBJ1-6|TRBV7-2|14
CASSLQGYNSPLHF
TGTGCCAGCAGCTTACAGGGGTATAATTCACCCCTCCACTTT
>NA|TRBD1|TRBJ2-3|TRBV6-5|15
CASSYGTGREDTQYF
TGTGCCAGCAGTTACGGGACAGGGCGGGAGGATACGCAGTATTTT
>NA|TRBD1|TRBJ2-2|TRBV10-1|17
CASSESRGGPNTGELFF
TGCGCCAGCAGTGAGTCGAGAGGGGGCCCGAACACCGGGGAGCTGTTTTTT
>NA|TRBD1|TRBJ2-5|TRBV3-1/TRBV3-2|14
CASRGQGRQETQYF
TGTGCCAGCAGGGGACAGGGGCGTCAAGAGACCCAGTACTTC
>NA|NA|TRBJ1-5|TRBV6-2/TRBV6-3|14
CASSGPRGSQPQHF
TGTGCCAGCAGTGGCCCCAGGGGTAGTCAGCCCCAGCATTTT
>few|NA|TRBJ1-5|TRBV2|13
CASGEGRNQPQHF
TGTGCCAGCGGGGAGGGGAGAAATCAGCCCCAGCATTTT
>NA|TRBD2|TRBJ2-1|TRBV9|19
CASSGTLTSHLKSYNEQFF
TGTGCCAGCAGCGGGACCTTGACTAGCCATCTGAAAAGCTACAATGAGCAGTTCTTC
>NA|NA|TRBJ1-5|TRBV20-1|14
CSASETQLNQPQHF
TGCAGTGCTAGTGAGACACAGCTCAATCAGCCCCAGCATTTT
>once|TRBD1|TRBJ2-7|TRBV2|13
CASIRTGDYEQYF
TGTGCCAGCATTCGGACAGGGGACTACGAGCAGTACTTC
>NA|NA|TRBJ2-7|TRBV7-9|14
CASSPTHGHSEQYF
TGTGCCAGCAGTCCCACTCACGGACATTCCGAGCAGTACTTC
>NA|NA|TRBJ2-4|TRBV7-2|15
CASSSRTSSQNIQYF
TGTGCCAGCAGCTCTAGGACGTCTAGCCAAAACATTCAGTACTTC
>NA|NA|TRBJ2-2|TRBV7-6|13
CASSSGSTGELFF
TGTGCCAGCAGCTCAGGGTCCACCGGGGAGCTGTTTTTT
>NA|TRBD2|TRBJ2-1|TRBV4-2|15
CASSHPSGTYNEQFF
TGTGCCAGCAGCCACCCAAGCGGGACCTACAATGAGCAGTTCTTC
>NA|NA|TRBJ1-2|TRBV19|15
CASSIDQWRISGYTF
TGTGCCAGTAGTATAGATCAGTGGCGGATATCTGGCTACACCTTC
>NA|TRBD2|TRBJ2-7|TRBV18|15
CASSLVTSGPSEQYF
TGTGCCAGCTCACTAGTGACTAGCGGACCCTCCGAGCAGTACTTC
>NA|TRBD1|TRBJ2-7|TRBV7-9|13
CASSPRQGYEQYF
TGTGCCAGCAGCCCGAGACAGGGCTACGAGCAGTACTTC
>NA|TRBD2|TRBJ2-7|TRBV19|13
CATPPSGRWEQYF
TGTGCCACCCCGCCTAGCGGGAGGTGGGAGCAGTACTTC
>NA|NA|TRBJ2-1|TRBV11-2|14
CASSLGAGMNEQFF
TGTGCCAGCAGCTTAGGGGCCGGGATGAATGAGCAGTTCTTC
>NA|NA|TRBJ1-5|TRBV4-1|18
CASSQGRMGRTENQPQHF
TGCGCCAGCAGCCAAGGGCGTATGGGTCGGACAGAAAATCAGCCCCAGCATTTT
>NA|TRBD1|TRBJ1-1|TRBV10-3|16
CAIRDPWTGQNTEAFF
TGTGCCATCAGGGACCCATGGACAGGGCAGAACACTGAAGCTTTCTTT